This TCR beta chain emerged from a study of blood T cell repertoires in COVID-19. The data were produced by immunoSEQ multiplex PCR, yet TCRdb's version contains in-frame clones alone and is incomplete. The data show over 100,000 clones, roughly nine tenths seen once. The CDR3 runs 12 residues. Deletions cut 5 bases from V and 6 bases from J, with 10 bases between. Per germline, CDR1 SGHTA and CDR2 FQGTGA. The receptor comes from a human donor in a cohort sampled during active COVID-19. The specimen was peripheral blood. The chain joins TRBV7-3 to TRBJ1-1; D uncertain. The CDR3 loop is CASSPRLSEAFF. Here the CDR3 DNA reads TGTGCCAGCAGCCCGAGGCTGTCTGAAGCTTTCTTT.